This TCR beta chain was captured by sequencing in a study of blood T cells in healthy people across ages. On the study more broadly: The capture of about one barcoded beta molecule per two T cells was achieved by template switching.

Trimming took 6 bases from V and 6 from J; bases not matched to a gene: 16. The CDR3 spans 17 residues. CDR1 is MNHEY, CDR2 SVGEGT, per germline. Study findings and constraints: Naive T cell percentage showed a strong correlation with TCR beta diversity.

There are many counts of this clonotype. The antigen is unknown. Each of the donors had around 10 milliliters of peripheral blood drawn into EDTA-treated Vacutainer tubes. Using a J-beta primer mix together with a sample-barcoded 5' primer, a second PCR was run for about 6 to 11 cycles. The template-switch adaptor, which had 12 random nucleotides, put a tag on each cDNA molecule. One entry per CDR3 protein results from TCRdb running MiXCR on the 5' RACE reads. The top ten hold around a sixth of the sample, which has roughly 900,000 distinct CDR3 sequences, 29% seen once. The chain links TRBV6-2 or TRBV6-3 to TRBJ2-1; TRBD2 matches 8 bases. Sequenced input: blood. The TCR was taken from a woman over 75 in good health. CDR3 bases: TGTGCCAGCAGCCACAAGGGCGGACTAGCAAGGCGCAATGAGCAGTTCTTC. It specifies CASSHKGGLARRNEQFF.